This T cell receptor beta chain was documented in a study of cytomegalovirus exposure and HLA in healthy donors. Study in general: Out of roughly 200 million T cells, an earlier analysis found some 110 million unique TCR beta sequences in total. Assignment to the Caucasian-associated ancestry cluster applied to approximately 80% of the approximately 420 genotyped donors. Study outcomes and limitations: As a later analysis showed, a missense DCLRE1C variant was linked to trimming of TCR beta V- and J-genes.

PCR amplification relied on 60 Vbeta primers (plus 13 Jbeta primers). Here immunoSEQ multiplex PCR was the method, and the copy in TCRdb shows in-frame clones only, minus some. The repertoire includes some 170,000 clones, roughly 79% of them detected once, and roughly 1.2% sits in the top ten. V lost 3 bases and J lost 5, with 17 bases in between. The CDR3 length is 15 residues. From germline, CDR1 is SGHRS and CDR2 YFSETQ. Remarks on this clone: Its antigen is still unknown.

This chain connects TRBV5-1 to TRBJ1-2; the D is unclear. Sequencing was done on a sample of PBMCs. The sequence came from a woman between 45 and 65 years old in good health and CMV-seronegative. The CDR3 DNA reads TGCGCCAGCAGCTGGGCGCAAAATCCTCTATATGGCTACACCTTC. This encodes CASSWAQNPLYGYTF.